The present T cell receptor (beta chain) was sequenced within a study of blood T cell repertoires in COVID-19. As for the study in general: Both acute and convalescent COVID-19 samples were obtained from the United States, Italy and Spain. The cDNA or gDNA used as material had been derived from T cells, B-cell-depleted T cells, or PBMCs.

The authors' processing: Amplification of reference gene primers provided the estimated nucleated cell counts. Profiling relied on immunoSEQ multiplex PCR, and the TCRdb table lists in-frame clones only, not all of them. That table gives V, J and clone size, and the DNA gave D and trimming. This table holds 150,000 to 190,000 clones, 80% found once. CDR1 and CDR2 from the germline V gene are LGHDT and YNNKEL (reference sequence). V dropped 4 bases and J dropped 6; count of bases not matched to a gene: 5. The CDR3 extends over 15 amino acids. The sequence derives from a man in his 60s with acute or convalescent COVID-19. Source material: peripheral blood. The chain links TRBV3-1 (or the pseudogene TRBV3-2) to TRBJ2-1, with 11 bases matching TRBD2. The CDR3 protein is CASSPIAGGANEQFF. The CDR3 DNA is TGTGCCAGCAGCCCTATAGCGGGAGGGGCCAATGAGCAGTTCTTC.